The clone carrying this TCR beta chain was seen a handful of times. This sample is part of a study of identical twins. MiXCR, run by TCRdb on the 5' RACE reads, gives a single entry per CDR3 protein. The data show fewer than 550,000 distinct CDR3 sequences, approximately 14% seen once. The donor group consisted entirely of healthy Caucasians. Trimming took off 10 bases at V and 2 bases at J, with 17 bases between the two ends. CDR3 length: 15 amino acids. Germline assignment: CDR1 SNHLY and CDR2 FYNNEI. This sample also appeared in a second study, on yellow fever vaccine responses in identical twins.

This TCR derives from a woman under 30 in good health. The V call is TRBV2, the J call TRBJ2-2, with D perhaps matching TRBD2 (6 bases). Input material: CD4+ T cells sorted from blood. Here the CDR3 DNA reads TGTGCCACCCGTGGGGGGAGCGCAAACACCGGGGAGCTGTTTTTT. It codes for CATRGGSANTGELFF.